Listed below are T cell receptor beta chains from one sample, sequenced in a study of vaccination and CD4 T cells after COVID-19. TCRdb reprocessed the PCR reads via MiXCR and lists one record per CDR3 protein. The profile shows approximately 20,000 distinct CDR3 sequences, 50% to 65% of them singletons. No antigen has been identified for these receptors. Sequenced material: CD4+ T cells from blood, cultured in vitro. These TCRs come from a human donor who had recovered from COVID-19. CDR3s include the opening cysteine and the closing phenylalanine or tryptophan. Fields, in order: clone size, V gene, D gene, J gene, CDR3 DNA, CDR3 protein. The D gene is left open where the match is weak. Only part of the rows carry a size: once, few, many, or a class if the clone is expanded.

few,TRBV6-2/TRBV6-3,TRBD1,TRBJ2-1,TGTGCCAGCAGTTACAACACCGGGACAGGTTTAGCCTACAATGAGCAGTTCTTC,CASSYNTGTGLAYNEQFF
-,TRBV7-8,TRBD2,TRBJ2-1,TGTGCCAGCAGCTTCCGGACTAGCTACAATGAGCAGTTCTTC,CASSFRTSYNEQFF
once,TRBV21-1,-,TRBJ1-3,TGTGCCAGCAGCAAAGAGGACAGGGCAGAACACACCATATATTTT,CASSKEDRAEHTIYF
-,TRBV6-1,-,TRBJ1-1,TGTGCCAGCAGACTTTGGACTGTCCAGGGCACTGAAGCTTTCTTT,CASRLWTVQGTEAFF
-,TRBV11-2,TRBD2,TRBJ2-2,TGTGCCAGCACCCGATGGCGGGAGGGGGTTGGCGGGGAGCTGTTTTTT,CASTRWREGVGGELFF
-,TRBV5-1,-,TRBJ2-7,TGCGCCAGCAGCTTGGACACTAGCCCTAGCTCCTACGAGCAGTACTTC,CASSLDTSPSSYEQYF
-,TRBV5-1,-,TRBJ2-1,TGCGCCAGCAGCCGCCCGGATGACAATGAGCAGTTCTTC,CASSRPDDNEQFF
-,TRBV9,TRBD1,TRBJ2-2,TGTGCCAGCTCGGGCCCCGGGACAGGGGGCTCCACCGGGGAGCTGTTTTTT,CASSGPGTGGSTGELFF
-,TRBV6-1,TRBD1,TRBJ1-1,TGTGCCAGCAGAGCACTTTCCGGGACAGGGATTTTCACTGAAGCTTTCTTT,CASRALSGTGIFTEAFF
-,TRBV30,-,TRBJ2-7,TGTGCCTGGAGTGGCGCTGTAAACCTCTACGAGCAGTACTTC,CAWSGAVNLYEQYF
few,TRBV7-9,TRBD1,TRBJ1-1,TGTGCCAGCAGCCGAGACAGGGCTAGGAACACTGAAGCTTTCTTT,CASSRDRARNTEAFF
-,TRBV18,-,TRBJ1-5,TGTGCCAGCTCACCAGGGGTCCCCGTTGATAAACAGCCCCAGCATTTT,CASSPGVPVDKQPQHF
-,TRBV7-9,-,TRBJ2-1,TGTGCCAGCAGCCCACCGCAGGCGGGGATCCCCTACAATGAGCAGTTCTTC,CASSPPQAGIPYNEQFF
-,TRBV7-8,TRBD2,TRBJ2-2,TGTGCCAGCAGCCGAAACCGCATGAGGACTAGCGGGAGGAGCACCGGGGAGCTGTTTTTT,CASSRNRMRTSGRSTGELFF
-,TRBV28,-,TRBJ2-7,TGTGCCAGTGGACAGTTCCTCTACGAGCAGTACTTC,CASGQFLYEQYF
-,TRBV7-9,-,TRBJ1-1,TGTGCCAGCAGCCTAGACATTAGCACTGAAGCTTTCTTT,CASSLDISTEAFF
-,TRBV6-1,TRBD1,TRBJ2-7,TGTGCCAGCAGTGATTACGGGACAGGGCTGGACGAGCAGTACTTC,CASSDYGTGLDEQYF
few,TRBV30,-,TRBJ1-2,TGTGCCTGGAGTGTAAAGGGGGTCTATGGCTACACCTTC,CAWSVKGVYGYTF
few,TRBV7-3,-,TRBJ1-6,TGTGCCAGCAGCTACAGGGCAAATTCACCCCTCCACTTT,CASSYRANSPLHF
-,TRBV20-1,-,TRBJ1-1,TGCAGTGCTAGGAGAAATTCGGCTTACACTGAAGCTTTCTTT,CSARRNSAYTEAFF
-,TRBV6-1,-,TRBJ1-2,TGTGCCAGCAGTCCCGGAGGGGGGTCCAACTATGGCTACACCTTC,CASSPGGGSNYGYTF
-,TRBV19,TRBD1,TRBJ1-2,TGTGCCAGTACCCCAGGGGGGGCGGGGGACTACACCTTC,CASTPGGAGDYTF
-,TRBV6-1,TRBD2,TRBJ2-3,TGTGCCAGCACCGGGGCTAGCGGGAGCCTTAGCACAGATACGCAGTATTTT,CASTGASGSLSTDTQYF
-,TRBV12-3/TRBV12-4,-,TRBJ2-2,TGTGCCAGCACTCCCTCAGTAGTCGCGAACACCGGGGAGCTGTTTTTT,CASTPSVVANTGELFF
-,TRBV4-1,-,TRBJ1-3,TGCGCCAGCAGCCAAGAGGGAACTCTTGGAAACACCATATATTTT,CASSQEGTLGNTIYF